These 26 T cell receptor beta chains were sequenced from one sample in a study of shared clonotypes between healthy human individuals. Naive CD8 cells lacked CD45RO, underwent positive selection for CCR7 and left out terminally differentiated effector memory CD45RA+ cells. TCRdb keeps only in-frame clones here, not all; method: immunoSEQ multiplex PCR. The sample lists about 2.1 million clones, around 93% occurring once. Material: naive CD8+ T cells from PBMCs. Every receptor here comes from a young man in good health. Some clones in this sample may be carry-over from other donors' samples.

Only one count was recorded for this clone. Other DNA sequences in this sample translate to the same CDR3. This chain links TRBV7-9 with TRBJ2-1; D is ambiguous. CDR3 length equals 11 residues. CDR1 is SEHNR, CDR2 FQNEAQ, per germline (reference sequence). With 3 bases removed from V and 9 bases from J, the gap between germline ends came to 6 bases. The CDR3 protein is CASSFGPEQFF. DNA of the CDR3: TGTGCCAGCAGCTTCGGCCCTGAGCAGTTCTTC. Based on the CDR3 plus reference TRBV7-9 and TRBJ2-1, the full variable domain is DTGVSQNPRHKITKRGQNVTFRCDPISEHNRLYWYRQTLGQGPEFLTYFQNEAQLEKSRLLSDRFSAERPKGSFSTLEIQRTEQGDSAMYLCASSFGPEQFFGPGTRLTVL.

The chain recombines TRBV5-1 with TRBJ2-2; perhaps TRBD2 as D (5 bases). The CDR3 length is 18 residues. V was cut by 4 bases and J by 6 bases, with 25 bases left in between. Per germline, CDR1 SGHRS and CDR2 YFSETQ. This chain's CDR3 is CASSPGPAEAVGAGELFF. The CDR3 DNA sequence: TGCGCCAGCAGCCCTGGGCCCGCGGAGGCGGTCGGAGCCGGGGAGCTGTTTTTT.

The rearrangement links TRBV29-1 to TRBJ2-5; D is perhaps TRBD2 (5 bases). V shed 7 bases and J shed 5 bases, with 14 bases lying between them. The CDR3 has 12 amino acids. Germline V gene data show CDR1 as SQVTM and CDR2 as ANQGSEA. CDR3 protein: CSATARGETQYF. CDR3 bases: TGCAGCGCCACTGCCCGCGGGGAGACCCAGTACTTC. The full variable domain, in which reference TRBV29-1 and TRBJ2-5 provide the parts outside the CDR3, is SAVISQKPSRDICQRGTSLTIQCQVDSQVTMMFWYRQQPGQSLTLIATANQGSEATYESGFVIDKFPISRPNLTFSTLTVSNMSPEDSSIYLCSATARGETQYFGPGTRLLVL.

The chain is built from TRBV7-8 and TRBJ2-3; the D gene is possibly TRBD1 (6 bases). The germline V gene has CDR1 SGHVS and CDR2 FQNEAQ. The V end was cut by 2 bases, the J end by 2 bases, with 11 bases between. The CDR3 extends over 15 amino acids. CDR3 DNA sequence: TGTGCCAGCAGCTTACAGGACAGATACACAGATACGCAGTATTTT. Its translation is CASSLQDRYTDTQYF.

This chain links TRBV19 with TRBJ2-5; D is unresolved. This CDR3 is built from 15 residues. Germline V gives CDR1 LNHDA, CDR2 SQIVND (reference sequence). Trimming removed 3 bases from V and 4 bases from J, with 15 bases in between. The CDR3 DNA reads as TGTGCCAGTAGTATTTATGTCGGGTCTGGAGAGACCCAGTACTTC. Translation gives CASSIYVGSGETQYF. The full variable domain, its missing parts supplied by reference TRBV19 and TRBJ2-5, is DGGITQSPKYLFRKEGQNVTLSCEQNLNHDAMYWYRQDPGQGLRLIYYSQIVNDFQKGDIAEGYSVSREKKESFPLTVTSAQKNPTAFYLCASSIYVGSGETQYFGPGTRLLVL.

The genes are TRBV19 and TRBJ1-1; D remains ambiguous. Germline CDR1 LNHDA, CDR2 SQIVND (reference sequence). The ends were cut back, 5 bases at V and 0 bases at J, with 13 bases in the middle. The CDR3 is made up of 15 amino acids. CDR3 protein: CASSSTRLLNTEAFF. CDR3 nucleotide sequence: TGTGCCAGTAGTTCGACAAGGCTGTTGAACACTGAAGCTTTCTTT. The full variable domain, completed using reference TRBV19 and TRBJ1-1, is DGGITQSPKYLFRKEGQNVTLSCEQNLNHDAMYWYRQDPGQGLRLIYYSQIVNDFQKGDIAEGYSVSREKKESFPLTVTSAQKNPTAFYLCASSSTRLLNTEAFFGQGTRLTVV.

This clone was detected only a few times. The V call is TRBV9, the J call TRBJ1-1; no clear D gene. Between the trimmed V and J ends, which lost 2 bases and 2 bases, there was a span of 10 bases. The CDR3 covers 14 residues. Germline CDR1 SGDLS, CDR2 YYNGEE. The CDR3 nucleotides are TGTGCCAGCAGCGTTTCCCGCAGTAACACTGAAGCTTTCTTT. It encodes CASSVSRSNTEAFF. The whole variable domain, filled in from reference TRBV9 and TRBJ1-1, reads DSGVTQTPKHLITATGQRVTLRCSPRSGDLSVYWYQQSLDQGLQFLIQYYNGEERAKGNILERFSAQQFPDLHSELNLSSLELGDSALYFCASSVSRSNTEAFFGQGTRLTVV.

This chain uses TRBV7-2 with TRBJ2-4; D is perhaps TRBD2 (5 bases). The CDR3 has 18 residues. The V gene lost 2 bases and the J gene lost 0 bases, with 17 bases spanning the gap. CDR1 and CDR2 (germline): SGHTA, FQGNSA. The CDR3 region has the DNA TGTGCCAGCAGCTTAATCTACGGACTCCCTTTAGCCAAAAACATTCAGTACTTC. Amino acid sequence: CASSLIYGLPLAKNIQYF.

The rearrangement uses TRBV13 and TRBJ2-7; TRBD1 agrees at 9 bases. This CDR3 is 15 amino acids long. Germline V lookup: CDR1 PRHDT, CDR2 FYEKMQ (reference sequence). V trimming: 1 base; J trimming: 5 bases; junction bases outside the gene matches: 6. CDR3 in amino acids: CASSLVGQGVNEQYF. The CDR3 bases are TGTGCCAGCAGCTTAGTGGGACAGGGCGTCAACGAGCAGTACTTC. The complete variable domain, with remaining parts taken from reference TRBV13 and TRBJ2-7, reads AAGVIQSPRHLIKEKRETATLKCYPIPRHDTVYWYQQGPGQDPQFLISFYEKMQSDKGSIPDRFSAQQFSDYHSELNMSSLELGDSALYFCASSLVGQGVNEQYFGPGTRLTVT.

As concerns this clone: One end of the junction does not line up with germline, which may come from a read error. CDR3 in DNA: TGTGCCAGCAGTCCGGCCGGGAACTCTGAAGCTTTCTTT. Translation gives CASSPAGNSEAFF. The chain couples TRBV7-3 to TRBJ1-1, with no clear D. The germline V gene has CDR1 SGHTA and CDR2 FQGTGA. This CDR3 contains 13 residues.

The chain is built from TRBV27 and TRBJ2-1, with 12 bases aligning to TRBD2. V gave up 0 bases and J gave up 7 bases; unmatched junction bases: 7. This CDR3 comprises 17 residues. Germline V gene lookup returns CDR1 MNHEY and CDR2 SMNVEV (reference sequence). The CDR3 region is CASSLSRLAGAFNEQFF. Here the CDR3 DNA reads TGTGCCAGCAGTTTATCGAGACTAGCGGGAGCTTTTAATGAGCAGTTCTTC.

This chain uses TRBV7-9 with TRBJ1-5; TRBD1 matches at 8 bases. Germline V lookup: CDR1 SEHNR, CDR2 FQNEAQ (reference sequence). The CDR3 loop spans 18 amino acids. Trimming removed 4 bases from V and 5 bases from J; junction bases left unmatched: 16. The CDR3 reads CASSSLSETGERDQPQHF. CDR3 coding DNA: TGTGCCAGCAGCTCACTCTCAGAGACAGGGGAACGAGATCAGCCCCAGCATTTT.

The V and J genes are TRBV7-2 and TRBJ2-5, with 9 nucleotides matching TRBD1. Germline CDR1 is SGHTA and CDR2 is FQGNSA. The V gene end was trimmed by 3 bases and the J gene end by 3 bases; junction bases not matched to a gene: 11. This CDR3 contains 17 residues. The CDR3, as DNA: TGTGCCAGCAGCTTCCCCCGGGACAGGGTTTTAGAAGAGACCCAGTACTTC. Protein sequence: CASSFPRDRVLEETQYF.

V gene TRBV11-2 combines with J gene TRBJ1-3, with TRBD1 as a possible D gene (6 bases). Germline CDR1 is SGHAT and CDR2 is FQNNGV. Deletions cut 5 bases from V and 8 bases from J, with 13 bases between. This CDR3 has 13 residues. CDR3 region: CASSPGAGDTIYF. For the CDR3, the DNA is TGTGCCAGCAGCCCAGGGGCGGGGGACACCATATATTTT.

This sequence joins TRBV16 and TRBJ1-5, with D possibly TRBD1 on 5 matching bases. V gave up 0 bases and J gave up 3 bases, with 9 bases separating them. Germline V gene data show CDR1 as KGHSY and CDR2 as FQNENV. The CDR3 loop spans 15 amino acids. CDR3 coding DNA: TGTGCCAGCAGCCAATCATCAGGGTTCAATCAGCCCCAGCATTTT. Translated, it gives CASSQSSGFNQPQHF.

The chain combines TRBV4-1 with TRBJ2-2; D is perhaps TRBD1 (6 bases). Between the trimmed V and J ends, which lost 1 base and 6 bases, there was a span of 12 bases. Germline-derived CDR1 and CDR2 are MGHRA and YSYEKL. The CDR3 runs 15 residues. The CDR3 sequence: CASSQVGGNAGELFF. The CDR3 coding sequence is TGCGCCAGCAGCCAAGTAGGGGGAAACGCCGGGGAGCTGTTTTTT.

The V and J genes are TRBV4-1 and TRBJ1-1; a weak D match, TRBD1 (5 bases). CDR3 length: 15 residues. In germline, CDR1 is MGHRA, CDR2 YSYEKL. V was trimmed by 1 base and J by 6 bases, leaving 15 bases between them. The chain's CDR3 is CASSQVGPGSPEAFF. In nucleotides, the CDR3 is TGCGCCAGCAGCCAAGTAGGGCCAGGGAGCCCTGAAGCTTTCTTT.

V is TRBV28 and J is TRBJ1-2; D is uncertain. This CDR3 comprises 13 residues. Germline CDR1 MDHEN, CDR2 SYDVKM. The germline V and J ends were trimmed by 3 bases and 5 bases, with 10 bases remaining between them. The CDR3 DNA reads TGTGCCAGCAGTTTCTCAGAAAGTTATGGCTACACCTTC. It translates to CASSFSESYGYTF.

This chain joins TRBV9 and TRBJ1-1, with TRBD1 as a possible D gene (6 bases). V was pared by 2 bases and J by 7 bases, with 9 bases between. The CDR3 is 12 amino acids. Germline-derived CDR1 and CDR2 are SGDLS and YYNGEE. DNA for the CDR3: TGTGCCAGCAGCGTTAGGGGGGGTGAAGCTTTCTTT. This translates into CASSVRGGEAFF.

CDR3 sequence reads: CASSLAGQGFGAEAFF. The CDR3 DNA follows: TGTGCCAGCAGCTTAGCAGGACAGGGGTTTGGAGCTGAAGCTTTCTTT. The chain is built from TRBV7-9 and TRBJ1-1; 9 bases line up with TRBD1. V shed 0 bases and J 6 bases; nucleotides not matched to a gene: 8. This CDR3 comprises 16 residues. CDR1 and CDR2 (germline): SEHNR, FQNEAQ (reference sequence).

The genes are TRBV28 and TRBJ2-1; D remains unclear. Germline lookup yields CDR1 MDHEN and CDR2 SYDVKM. Trimming pared 6 bases from V and 2 bases from J, leaving 17 bases between. This CDR3 is 16 amino acids long. The CDR3 nucleotides are TGTGCCAGCAGAGAATTGGGCTCCCGGCCCTACAATGAGCAGTTCTTC. Residues: CASRELGSRPYNEQFF.

The rearrangement links TRBV10-3 to TRBJ1-1; the match to TRBD1 covers 7 bases. V was pared by 6 bases and J by 5 bases, with 9 bases of the junction left unmatched. The germline gives CDR1 ENHRY, CDR2 SYGVKD. The CDR3 has 14 amino acids. CDR3 DNA sequence: TGTGCCATCAGCGCTGACAGGGTCGGGACTGAAGCTTTCTTT. Translation: CAISADRVGTEAFF.

The chain combines TRBV9 with TRBJ2-1; 7 nucleotides line up with TRBD2. Per germline, CDR1 SGDLS and CDR2 YYNGEE. The trim removed 7 bases at V and 9 bases at J, leaving 10 bases unmatched. The CDR3 sequence is 13 residues long. CDR3 bases: TGTGCCAGCGGGTGGCGGGAGAGGGGTGAGCAGTTCTTC. It translates to CASGWRERGEQFF.

The chain carries TRBV7-9 and TRBJ2-5; TRBD1 matches 7 bases. V was pared by 5 bases and J by 1 base, with 10 bases of the junction left unmatched. Germline CDR1 SEHNR, CDR2 FQNEAQ (reference sequence). The length of the CDR3 is 16 residues. CDR3 coding DNA: TGTGCCAGCAGCCCCAAGACAGGGCGGACCCAAGAGACCCAGTACTTC. It translates to CASSPKTGRTQETQYF.

The rearrangement joins TRBV27 to TRBJ2-7; D is possibly TRBD1 or TRBD2 (6 bases each). Germline V gene lookup returns CDR1 MNHEY and CDR2 SMNVEV (reference sequence). There are 14 residues in the CDR3. V was trimmed by 6 bases and J by 5 bases, leaving 17 bases between them. The CDR3 coding sequence is TGTGCCAGCAGCCGTTCCGCTAGGGGGGACGAGCAGTACTTC. Its protein product is CASSRSARGDEQYF.

The chain is built from TRBV5-1 and TRBJ2-1; 15 nucleotides agree with TRBD2. The CDR3 covers 16 residues. Germline V gene data show CDR1 as SGHRS and CDR2 as YFSETQ. The junction had 6 bases not matched to a gene; V was cut back by 4 bases and J by 7 bases. CDR3 DNA sequence: TGCGCCAGCAGCAGCTATGGGACTAGCGGGAGGAATGAGCAGTTCTTC. Encoded protein: CASSSYGTSGRNEQFF. Full variable domain (rest looked up from reference TRBV5-1 and TRBJ2-1): KAGVTQTPRYLIKTRGQQVTLSCSPISGHRSVSWYQQTPGQGLQFLFEYFSETQRNKGNFPGRFSGRQFSNSRSEMNVSTLELGDSALYLCASSSYGTSGRNEQFFGPGTRLTVL.